This T cell receptor (beta chain) appears in the sequencing data of a study of blood T cell repertoires in COVID-19. Generated by immunoSEQ multiplex PCR, the TCRdb table keeps only in-frame clones and is missing some. The sample lists roughly 450,000 clones, about nine tenths occurring once. For this clone: Other DNA sequences in this sample translate to the same CDR3.

Germline values: CDR1 LNHDA, CDR2 SQIVND (reference sequence). V was trimmed by 1 base and J by 7 bases, leaving 8 bases between them. There are 13 residues in the CDR3. The J gene is TRBJ1-5, the V gene TRBV19; the D is unclear. Sequenced input: PBMCs or T cells enriched from blood (not recorded which). This clonotype was obtained from a man younger than 35 who had recovered from COVID-19. The CDR3, as DNA: TGTGCCAGTAGTATAGGGCAGAACCAGCCCCAGCATTTT. Encoded protein: CASSIGQNQPQHF.